This T cell receptor (beta chain) derives from a study of T cell responses to AZD1222 COVID-19 vaccine. As to this clone: Antigen unknown.

Second-dose intervals near 4 or 12 weeks were combined. Libraries were prepared by immunoSEQ multiplex PCR; TCRdb keeps only in-frame clonotypes and omits some of them. The data show about 110,000 clones, around nine tenths seen once. General study results and limits: None of the repertoires were sampled until the peak T cell response had passed.

Trimming took off 0 bases at V and 1 base at J, with 10 bases between the two ends. The CDR3 extends over 15 amino acids. Germline CDR1 is MNHEY and CDR2 is SVGAGI. The sequence came from an adult who received the AZD1222 COVID-19 vaccine. This specimen was peripheral blood, taken 28 days after the second AZD1222 dose. J is TRBJ2-7 and V is TRBV6-5; unclear D gene. This chain's CDR3 is CASSYSPLGSYEQYF. The CDR3 region has the DNA TGTGCCAGCAGTTACTCTCCCCTGGGATCCTACGAGCAGTACTTC.